Following are 23 T cell receptor beta chains from one sample sequenced in a study of shared clonotypes between healthy human individuals. Measured with immunoSEQ multiplex PCR; TCRdb has only the in-frame clones, and not every one. The table lists roughly 700,000 clones, 80% to 95% of them singletons. The sample consisted of memory CD8+ T cells from PBMCs. Specified subset: CD45RO+ cells pooled with CCR7-negative TemRA cells. The receptors here all came from a man younger than 35 in good health. Some clones in this sample may be carry-over from other donors' samples.

This clone was observed a few times. This chain joins TRBV9 and TRBJ1-1; D call uncertain. Germline V gene data show CDR1 as SGDLS and CDR2 as YYNGEE. The CDR3 extends over 15 amino acids. Trimming shortened V by 3 bases and J by 2 bases, and 14 bases separated the two germline ends. This CDR3 reads CASSGPDRANTEAFF. CDR3 nucleotide sequence: TGTGCCAGCAGCGGGCCGGATCGAGCTAACACTGAAGCTTTCTTT.

The V gene is TRBV6-5, the J gene TRBJ2-7; D tentatively reads TRBD1 or TRBD2 (5 bases each). The CDR3 runs 14 residues. CDR1 and CDR2 (germline): MNHEY, SVGAGI. V was cut by 2 bases and J by 2 bases, with 10 bases left in between. This CDR3 reads CASSYIRGPYEQYF. The CDR3 DNA reads as TGTGCCAGCAGTTACATCCGGGGCCCCTACGAGCAGTACTTC.

The J gene is TRBJ2-7, the V gene TRBV27; TRBD1 agrees at 11 bases. V lost 10 bases and J lost 4; bases outside the gene matches: 6. CDR3 length equals 13 residues. Looked up from germline, CDR1 is MNHEY and CDR2 is SMNVEV (reference sequence). Here the CDR3 DNA reads TGTGCCACCCGGACAGGGGGCGGATACGAGCAGTACTTC. It is translated as CATRTGGGYEQYF.

V usage is TRBV9 and J usage is TRBJ1-1; the D gene is possibly TRBD1 (6 bases). Trimming pared 7 bases from V and 4 bases from J, leaving 14 bases between. The CDR3 has 13 residues. Germline V CDR1 and CDR2: SGDLS, YYNGEE. In DNA form, the CDR3 reads TGTGCCAGCCAAGGGGGAGAGGGCACTGAAGCTTTCTTT. Residues: CASQGGEGTEAFF.

This chain connects TRBV11-2 to TRBJ2-1, with 8 bases fitting TRBD1. J was trimmed by 10 bases and V by 1 base; bases with no gene match: 9. Germline V lookup: CDR1 SGHAT, CDR2 FQNNGV. The CDR3 extends over 15 amino acids. The CDR3 spells CASSLGQGAIYEQFF. The CDR3 coding sequence is TGTGCCAGCAGCTTAGGCCAGGGGGCAATATACGAGCAGTTCTTC.

As concerns this clone: A much larger clone differs by one base, so this may be a read error. Other DNA variants within this sample encode the same CDR3. The chain joins TRBV27 to TRBJ2-7, with D perhaps matching TRBD1 or TRBD2 (5 bases each). CDR1 MNHEY and CDR2 SMNVEV come from the germline V gene (reference sequence). The CDR3 covers 12 residues. DNA for the CDR3: TGCGCCAGCAGTTTACTAGGGGACGAGCAGTACTTC. Residues: CASSLLGDEQYF.

The rearrangement links TRBV28 to TRBJ2-7; D is perhaps TRBD1 (5 bases). Trimming pared 9 bases from V and 2 bases from J, leaving 14 bases between. The CDR3 has 13 amino acids. CDR1 and CDR2 (germline): MDHEN, SYDVKM. The CDR3 DNA reads as TGTGCCAGTCGGGCCCAGGGAACCTACGAGCAGTACTTC. The encoded protein is CASRAQGTYEQYF.

This rearrangement joins TRBV5-1 to TRBJ1-2; D is unclear. V gave up 1 base and J gave up 0 bases, with 22 bases separating them. Germline values: CDR1 SGHRS, CDR2 YFSETQ. There are 19 residues in the CDR3. The CDR3 DNA is TGCGCCAGCAGCTTGCCCAACGGCGAATCCAGGCCTACTAACTATGGCTACACCTTC. Translating it yields CASSLPNGESRPTNYGYTF.

This clone was observed a handful of times. V usage is TRBV28 and J usage is TRBJ2-2, with D perhaps TRBD2 (5 bases). The germline V gene encodes CDR1 MDHEN and CDR2 SYDVKM. This CDR3 has 15 residues. Trimming shortened V by 5 bases and J by 3 bases, and 13 bases separated the two germline ends. The CDR3 region is CASSLTRFYTGELFF. CDR3 bases: TGTGCCAGCAGTCTAACTAGATTTTACACCGGGGAGCTGTTTTTT.

The rearrangement uses TRBV27 and TRBJ2-7, with TRBD1 as a possible D gene (5 bases). The CDR3 is 17 residues long. V was cut by 4 bases and J by 1 base, with 20 bases left in between. Germline V gives CDR1 MNHEY, CDR2 SMNVEV (reference sequence). The CDR3 sequence is CASSWSRVGSSSYEQYF. CDR3 bases: TGTGCCAGCAGTTGGTCCAGGGTGGGGTCTTCGTCCTACGAGCAGTACTTC.

This clone showed up just once. The chain links TRBV4-1 to TRBJ2-3; D ambiguous. The CDR3 is made up of 15 amino acids. Germline V CDR1 and CDR2: MGHRA, YSYEKL. Trimming stripped 4 bases from V and 3 bases from J, with 14 bases between. The CDR3: CASSPFGLGTDTQYF. As DNA, the CDR3 is TGCGCCAGCAGCCCCTTCGGGCTAGGAACAGATACGCAGTATTTT.

The chain has TRBV4-1 and TRBJ2-1; D is unresolved. Germline loops: CDR1 MGHRA, CDR2 YSYEKL. The length of the CDR3 is 17 residues. The V and J ends lost 4 bases and 0 bases respectively, with 16 bases between them. CDR3 region: CASSRSRVTSSYNEQFF. The CDR3 DNA reads TGCGCCAGCAGCCGTTCTAGGGTGACGAGCTCCTACAATGAGCAGTTCTTC.

CDR3 coding DNA: TGTGCCAGCAGGGACCCGGGCGGGGAGAGGTACTTC. Encoded protein: CASRDPGGERYF. The chain couples TRBV7-9 to TRBJ2-7, with a weak D call TRBD2 (6 bases). The CDR3 loop spans 12 amino acids. The V gene lost 6 bases and the J gene lost 12 bases, with 18 bases spanning the gap. CDR1 is SEHNR and CDR2 is FQNEAQ in the germline V gene (reference sequence).

The V gene is TRBV15, the J gene TRBJ2-1; D gene uncertain. The V gene lost 0 bases and the J gene lost 9 bases, with 21 bases spanning the gap. CDR3 length: 17 residues. Germline-derived CDR1 and CDR2 are LNHNV and YYDKDF (reference sequence). The CDR3 region has the DNA TGTGCCACCAGCAGAGATAGGGCCCCAGTCGTTACGGGTGAGCAGTTCTTC. It codes for CATSRDRAPVVTGEQFF.

V usage is TRBV6-5 and J usage is TRBJ2-7; 10 positions match TRBD2. V was clipped by 5 bases and J by 2 bases; unmatched bases: 6. The germline CDR1 and CDR2 sequences are MNHEY and SVGAGI. The CDR3 is 15 residues long. The CDR3 loop reads CASSPLLAGAYEQYF. The CDR3 nucleotides read TGTGCCAGCAGTCCCCTCCTAGCGGGAGCCTACGAGCAGTACTTC.

The rearrangement uses TRBV29-1 and TRBJ2-1; no definite D call. The CDR3 spans 13 residues. V was shortened by 3 bases and J by 3 bases, with 9 bases between the two germline ends. In germline, CDR1 is SQVTM, CDR2 ANQGSEA. In DNA form, the CDR3 reads TGCAGCGTTGATGGTCAGCTCTACAATGAGCAGTTCTTC. Protein: CSVDGQLYNEQFF.

The chain carries TRBV27 and TRBJ1-1; no clear D gene. The germline gives CDR1 MNHEY, CDR2 SMNVEV (reference sequence). This CDR3 spans 13 amino acids. Trimming took 5 bases from V and 3 from J, leaving 10 bases between them. CDR3 loop: CASSATGYTEAFF. CDR3 sequence (DNA): TGTGCCAGCAGTGCGACGGGGTACACTGAAGCTTTCTTT.

J is TRBJ2-1 and V is TRBV27; D is ambiguous. CDR1 MNHEY and CDR2 SMNVEV come from the germline V gene (reference sequence). V lost 1 base to trimming and J lost 9 bases, with 19 bases between them. The CDR3 runs to 16 residues. CDR3 coding DNA: TGTGCCAGCAGTTTATTAGTCAGTGGGCCCCGCCTTGAGCAGTTCTTC. Translation gives CASSLLVSGPRLEQFF.

The chain links TRBV28 to TRBJ2-3; 7 bases are shared with TRBD2. V dropped 6 bases and J dropped 4; count of bases not matched to a gene: 13. CDR1 is MDHEN, CDR2 SYDVKM, per germline. There are 16 residues in the CDR3. The DNA for the CDR3 is TGTGCCAGCAGGCCCAGACTAGCATACCGCCCAGATACGCAGTATTTT. Translated, it gives CASRPRLAYRPDTQYF.

The V call is TRBV11-3, the J call TRBJ2-3; TRBD2 agrees at 8 bases. Per the germline V gene, CDR1 is SGHNT and CDR2 is YENEEA. Trimming cost V 3 bases and J 6 bases; bases outside gene matches: 5. The CDR3 sequence is 14 residues long. CDR3 DNA sequence: TGTGCCAGCAGCTTCTATCCTAGCGGGGATACGCAGTATTTT. This translates into CASSFYPSGDTQYF. Full variable domain (remainder filled in from reference TRBV11-3 and TRBJ2-3): EAGVVQSPRYKIIEKKQPVAFWCNPISGHNTLYWYLQNLGQGPELLIRYENEEAVDDSQLPKDRFSAERLKGVDSTLKIQPAELGDSAVYLCASSFYPSGDTQYFGPGTRLTVL.

The V gene is TRBV27, the J gene TRBJ2-7; D call uncertain. Trimming took off 3 bases at V and 3 bases at J, with 12 bases between the two ends. CDR1 is MNHEY, CDR2 SMNVEV, per germline (reference sequence). This CDR3 contains 14 residues. CDR3 in DNA: TGTGCCAGCAGTTTTTTCCCCACGGGCTACGAGCAGTACTTC. It codes for CASSFFPTGYEQYF.

The gene calls are TRBV12-2 and TRBJ2-5; no DNA check was done on the table's D call, TRBD1. The J call may be mistaken, given a closer DNA end match to TRBJ2-7. TRBV12-2 is described as a pseudogene. The CDR3 extends over 14 amino acids. CDR3 in amino acids: CASRSGQGEYEQYF. The CDR3 bases are TGTGCAAGTCGCTCAGGACAGGGTGAGTACGAGCAGTACTTC.

The chain couples TRBV28 to TRBJ2-7, with a possible D match to TRBD2 (5 bases). The V gene's germline CDR1 is MDHEN and CDR2 SYDVKM. The CDR3 consists of 15 residues. V lost 3 bases, J lost 0 bases, and 12 bases lay in between. The CDR3 loop is CASSLLAMSSYEQYF. The DNA for the CDR3 is TGTGCCAGCAGTTTGCTAGCTATGAGCTCCTACGAGCAGTACTTC.